Listed here are 8 T cell receptor beta chains from one sample, sequenced in a study of blood T cell repertoires in COVID-19. Only in-frame clones appear in the TCRdb table, and some are missing; sequencing was by immunoSEQ multiplex PCR. Altogether 210,000 or so clones are present, 70% to 90% being singletons, with the ten largest covering 9.5% to 15%. Source material: peripheral blood. Every receptor here comes from a woman under 30 who had recovered from COVID-19.

This clone has a handful of counts. The V call is TRBV6-2 or TRBV6-3, the J call TRBJ2-3, with D perhaps TRBD1 (6 bases). This CDR3 has 18 amino acids. V lost 0 bases to trimming and J lost 6 bases, with 22 bases between them. Germline lookup yields CDR1 MNHEY and CDR2 SVGEGT. The CDR3 region has the DNA TGTGCCAGCAGTTACTCGAATGGTCTGCCAGGGGTTGGGGATACGCAGTATTTT. Translation: CASSYSNGLPGVGDTQYF.

This chain connects TRBV4-3 to TRBJ1-2; tentative D call: TRBD1 (6 bases). V was pared by 0 bases and J by 4 bases, with 21 bases between. Germline CDR1 and CDR2: LGHNA and YSLEER. The CDR3 covers 18 residues. CDR3: CASSQEWRPGQRTYGYTF. CDR3 sequence (DNA): TGCGCCAGCAGCCAAGAATGGAGGCCGGGACAACGGACCTATGGCTACACCTTC.

This clone appeared a single time. At one end, the junction sequence differs from germline, possibly due to a read error. The rearrangement links TRBV7-2 to TRBJ1-6; tentatively, D is TRBD1 (6 bases). The CDR3 is made up of 15 amino acids. The germline CDR1 and CDR2 sequences are SGHTA and FQGNSA. The CDR3 DNA is TGTGCCAGCAGCTTAGCGCCAGTCTCACCAACAGGGCTGAGGTTT. Translating it yields CASSLAPVSPTGLRF. The full variable domain, rest sourced from reference TRBV7-2 and TRBJ1-6, is GAGVSQSPSNKVTEKGKDVELRCDPISGHTALYWYRQSLGQGLEFLIYFQGNSAPDKSGLPSDRFSAERTGGSVSTLTIQRTQQEDSAVYLCASSLAPVSPTGLRFGNGTRLTVT.

In this sample, this clone turned up once. The chain links TRBV12-3 or TRBV12-4 to TRBJ2-3, with a weak D call TRBD2 (5 bases). Trimming removed 6 bases at V and 2 bases at J, with 9 bases between. The CDR3 is made up of 13 amino acids. The CDR3 loop reads CASSRDITDTQYF. The CDR3 DNA reads TGTGCCAGCAGCCGGGATATCACAGATACGCAGTATTTT.

The chain combines TRBV4-3 with TRBJ1-1; D not certain. V shed 4 bases and J shed 4 bases, with 13 bases lying between them. The CDR3 has 14 amino acids. Germline CDR1 LGHNA, CDR2 YSLEER. The CDR3 DNA sequence: TGCGCCAGCAGCCCCAAGGTCTCGGGCACTGAAGCTTTCTTT. It encodes CASSPKVSGTEAFF.

The chain combines TRBV7-6 with TRBJ2-1; D perhaps matches TRBD1 (5 bases). Trimming took 2 bases from V and 0 from J, leaving 8 bases between them. The CDR3 runs 15 residues. The V gene's germline CDR1 is SGHVS and CDR2 FNYEAQ. In nucleotides, the CDR3 is TGTGCCAGCAGCTTAAGACAGTTCTCCTACAATGAGCAGTTCTTC. It yields the protein CASSLRQFSYNEQFF.

The rearrangement links TRBV27 to TRBJ2-7; TRBD2 agrees at 14 bases. Germline V gene sequence: CDR1 MNHEY, CDR2 SMNVEV (reference sequence). V was clipped by 4 bases and J by 4 bases; unmatched bases: 15. The CDR3 spans 19 residues. CDR3 loop: CASSYKGGAGTSGSYEQYF. The CDR3, as DNA: TGTGCCAGCAGTTATAAGGGGGGCGCGGGGACTAGCGGGAGTTACGAGCAGTACTTC.

The V call is TRBV25-1, the J call TRBJ1-2, with D possibly TRBD1 on 5 matching bases. V was pared by 5 bases and J by 4 bases, with 14 bases between. Germline CDR1 reads MGHDK; CDR2 reads SYGVNS. The CDR3 has 14 residues. In DNA form, the CDR3 reads TGTGCCAGCAGTCCCATGACAGACCTCTATGGCTACACCTTC. Its protein is CASSPMTDLYGYTF.